A single sample gave rise to the 27 T cell receptor beta chains below, sequenced in a study of T cells in Graves' hyperthyroidism and ophthalmopathy. RNA transcripts provided the source from which TCR beta CDR3 regions were amplified. First-round RT-PCR targeting the TCR CDR3 was performed with the HTBI primer set. Each CDR3 protein gets one entry after TCRdb re-called the multiplex PCR reads with MiXCR. The repertoire holds about 660,000 distinct CDR3 sequences, with less than 45% as singletons. Specimen: peripheral blood or thyroid tissue (not recorded which). These receptors all come from an adult man with Graves' disease, either hyperthyroidism or ophthalmopathy (not recorded which).

The chain links TRBV5-1 to TRBJ1-1; TRBD1 matches at 12 bases. Trimming at V came to 1 base and at J to 1 base, leaving 5 bases not matched to a gene. The germline V gene encodes CDR1 SGHRS and CDR2 YFSETQ. CDR3 length: 17 amino acids. CDR3 nucleotides: TGCGCCAGCAGCTTGATCGGGACAGGGGGCTGGAACACTGAAGCTTTCTTT. Translating gives CASSLIGTGGWNTEAFF.

The J gene is TRBJ1-1, the V gene TRBV27, with D perhaps TRBD1 (6 bases). Trimming left V 5 bases short and J 4 bases short, with 20 bases between. The CDR3 is made up of 16 amino acids. Germline V gene lookup returns CDR1 MNHEY and CDR2 SMNVEV (reference sequence). The CDR3 DNA reads TGTGCCAGCAGTACCGTTTACAGGGAGTCCGGCACTGAAGCTTTCTTT. Protein: CASSTVYRESGTEAFF.

The chain carries TRBV7-4 and TRBJ1-6; D unclear. Germline CDR1 SGHVT, CDR2 SQSDAQ. The CDR3 is 15 residues long. V was shortened by 5 bases and J by 9 bases, with 17 bases between the two germline ends. The CDR3 bases are TGTGCCAGCAGCCTAATGTCGGGCGTAAGTTCACCCCTCCACTTT. Translated, it gives CASSLMSGVSSPLHF.

This chain connects TRBV9 to TRBJ1-2, with a tentative D call TRBD1 (6 bases). Trimming pared 5 bases from V and 12 bases from J, leaving 17 bases between. The germline CDR1 and CDR2 sequences are SGDLS and YYNGEE. The CDR3 runs 12 residues. For the CDR3, the DNA is TGTGCCAGCAGACCGGGGGGCTCTGGAAACACCTTC. Its protein is CASRPGGSGNTF.

This clonotype was seen a handful of times. The chain recombines TRBV29-1 with TRBJ2-5, with D perhaps matching TRBD1 or TRBD2 (5 bases each). The CDR3 is 9 residues long. Germline-derived CDR1 and CDR2 are SQVTM and ANQGSEA. V was clipped by 7 bases and J by 5 bases, with 5 bases between them. The CDR3: CSGGETQYF. Written as DNA, the CDR3 is TGCAGCGGGGGGGAGACCCAGTACTTC.

This clonotype was observed a handful of times. The genes are TRBV7-9 and TRBJ2-7, with D maybe TRBD1 (5 bases). In germline, CDR1 is SEHNR, CDR2 FQNEAQ (reference sequence). CDR3 length: 12 amino acids. With 6 bases removed from V and 4 bases from J, the gap between germline ends came to 10 bases. This CDR3 reads CASRKDRYEQYF. Written as DNA, the CDR3 is TGTGCCAGCAGAAAAGACAGATACGAGCAGTACTTC.

This chain links TRBV7-9 with TRBJ1-6; D unclear. V was clipped by 3 bases and J by 3 bases, with 12 bases between them. CDR3 length: 16 residues. Germline V gene data show CDR1 as SEHNR and CDR2 as FQNEAQ (reference sequence). This CDR3 reads CASSFGRVFYNSPLHF. Here the CDR3 DNA reads TGTGCCAGCAGCTTTGGAAGGGTGTTCTATAATTCACCCCTCCACTTT.

The rearrangement links TRBV10-3 to TRBJ1-5; 11 nucleotides agree with TRBD1. The CDR3 totals 14 residues. In germline, CDR1 is ENHRY, CDR2 SYGVKD. The trim removed 8 bases at V and 6 bases at J, leaving 6 bases unmatched. DNA of the CDR3: TGTGCCATCGGGACAGGGGGGGCGGTTCAGCCCCAGCATTTT. It translates to CAIGTGGAVQPQHF.

This chain connects TRBV11-1 to TRBJ2-1; possible D gene TRBD1, 5 bases. CDR1 and CDR2 (germline): SGHAT, FQDESV (reference sequence). The CDR3 runs to 12 residues. V lost 5 bases, J lost 5 bases, and 7 bases lay in between. The CDR3, as DNA: TGTGCCAGCAGCGACAGAGACAATGAGCAGTTCTTC. Its translation: CASSDRDNEQFF. The full variable domain, with the rest looked up from reference TRBV11-1 and TRBJ2-1, is EAEVAQSPRYKITEKSQAVAFWCDPISGHATLYWYRQILGQGPELLVQFQDESVVDDSQLPKDRFSAERLKGVDSTLKIQPAELGDSAMYLCASSDRDNEQFFGPGTRLTVL.

The CDR3 sequence is CATGVVGQANVLTF. DNA for the CDR3: TGTGCCACCGGAGTAGTTGGACAGGCCAACGTCCTGACTTTC. The gene calls are TRBV15 and TRBJ2-6; tentative D call: TRBD1 (5 bases). V lost 8 bases and J 6 bases, leaving 14 bases between the germline ends. CDR1 is LNHNV and CDR2 is YYDKDF in the germline V gene (reference sequence). The length of the CDR3 is 14 residues. Filled out from reference TRBV15 and TRBJ2-6, the complete variable domain reads DAMVIQNPRYQVTQFGKPVTLSCSQTLNHNVMYWYQQKSSQAPKLLFHYYDKDFNNEADTPDNFQSRRPNTSFCFLDIRSPGLGDTAMYLCATGVVGQANVLTFGAGSRLTVL.

Regarding this clonotype: A much bigger clone sits one base away, suggesting this may be a read error. This rearrangement joins TRBV29-1 to TRBJ1-1, with TRBD1 matching over 9 bases. Per germline, CDR1 SQVTM and CDR2 ANQGSEA. Trimming at V came to 0 bases and at J to 4 bases, leaving 3 bases not matched to a gene. The CDR3 consists of 14 residues. The CDR3 protein is CSVEDGGQGTEAFF. Here the CDR3 DNA reads TGCAGCGTTGAAGACGGGGGACAGGGCACTGAAGCTTTCTTT.

The table lists this clonotype with many counts. The rearrangement links TRBV20-1 to TRBJ1-6; D might be TRBD1 (6 bases). Germline V gene lookup returns CDR1 DFQATT and CDR2 SNEGSKA (reference sequence). V gave up 6 bases and J gave up 7 bases, with 10 bases separating them. This CDR3 is built from 12 residues. The CDR3 coding sequence is TGCAGTGCGGACAGCTCAAATTCACCCCTCCACTTT. Its protein is CSADSSNSPLHF.

This clonotype was seen a handful of times. V and J are TRBV7-8 and TRBJ1-2; 8 bases are a match to TRBD1. V trimming: 2 bases; J trimming: 0 bases; junction bases outside the gene matches: 14. Germline CDR1 and CDR2: SGHVS and FQNEAQ. The CDR3 has 19 residues. CDR3 sequence: CASSLRDRDRLDTNYGYTF. DNA of the CDR3: TGTGCCAGCAGCTTAAGGGACCGGGACAGGCTCGATACTAACTATGGCTACACCTTC.

J is TRBJ1-4 and V is TRBV7-3; no definite D call. Deletions cut 1 base from V and 8 bases from J, with 14 bases between. Germline assignment: CDR1 SGHTA and CDR2 FQGTGA. CDR3 length: 15 amino acids. The CDR3 here is CASSLSGGVEEKLFF. CDR3 DNA sequence: TGTGCCAGCAGCTTAAGCGGCGGGGTGGAAGAAAAACTGTTTTTT.

The chain is built from TRBV29-1 and TRBJ2-2, with TRBD1 identical over 7 bases. The V gene end was trimmed by 6 bases and the J gene end by 4 bases; junction bases not matched to a gene: 8. CDR3 length equals 14 residues. Germline V gene sequence: CDR1 SQVTM, CDR2 ANQGSEA. CDR3 sequence: CSVTTGTATGELFF. The CDR3 region has the DNA TGCAGCGTCACGACCGGGACAGCCACCGGGGAGCTGTTTTTT.

This clonotype has more than one count but fewer than ten. The CDR3 DNA reads TGTGCCAGCAGTCCAACAGGCCCCGGTAGCTACACCTTC. Translation: CASSPTGPGSYTF. The chain employs TRBV6-5 and TRBJ1-2; D is perhaps TRBD1 (5 bases). CDR3 length: 13 amino acids. V shed 5 bases and J shed 9 bases, with 16 bases lying between them. CDR1 MNHEY and CDR2 SVGAGI come from the germline V gene.

The chain recombines TRBV9 with TRBJ2-2; possible D gene TRBD2, 6 bases. Germline V CDR1 and CDR2: SGDLS, YYNGEE. The CDR3 spans 16 residues. V dropped 0 bases and J dropped 1 base, with 10 bases sitting between them. The CDR3 DNA sequence: TGTGCCAGCAGCGTAGACCCTAGCGTGAACACCGGGGAGCTGTTTTTT. It translates to CASSVDPSVNTGELFF.

This clonotype showed up just a few times. This chain joins TRBV6-5 and TRBJ1-3, with D unclear. CDR1 and CDR2 (germline): MNHEY, SVGAGI. The CDR3 spans 13 residues. The germline V and J ends were trimmed by 10 bases and 3 bases, with 13 bases remaining between them. The CDR3 bases are TGTGCCACGTTCGAGCCACTTGGAAACACCATATATTTT. Translation gives CATFEPLGNTIYF.

The rearrangement links TRBV29-1 to TRBJ2-7, with D possibly matching TRBD1 (6 bases). Trimming removed 1 base from V and 0 bases from J, with 13 bases in between. Germline CDR1 and CDR2: SQVTM and ANQGSEA. The CDR3 is 15 amino acids. The CDR3 bases are TGCAGCGTTGAAGTGTTAGGGGGAATCTCCTACGAGCAGTACTTC. Amino acid sequence: CSVEVLGGISYEQYF.

This clonotype was recorded once. This clone may be a read error of a much larger clone one base away. The V gene is TRBV2, the J gene TRBJ1-2, with TRBD1 matching 7 bases. This CDR3 is built from 14 residues. Trimming removed 3 bases from V and 7 bases from J; junction bases left unmatched: 8. CDR1 and CDR2 (germline): SNHLY, FYNNEI. CDR3 region: CASSDLNGDSGYTF. Written as DNA, the CDR3 is TGTGCCAGCAGTGATTTGAATGGGGACAGTGGCTACACCTTC.

V and J are TRBV10-3 and TRBJ2-6, with D possibly matching TRBD1 (6 bases). The ends were cut back, 0 bases at V and 10 bases at J, with 7 bases in the middle. The CDR3 contains 13 residues. Germline CDR1 reads ENHRY; CDR2 reads SYGVKD. CDR3 residues: CAISESGGNVLTF. CDR3 DNA sequence: TGTGCCATCAGTGAGTCAGGGGGAAACGTCCTGACTTTC.

This chain connects TRBV19 to TRBJ1-5; the D is unclear. The CDR3 totals 13 residues. Germline CDR1 reads LNHDA; CDR2 reads SQIVND (reference sequence). Trimming shortened V by 6 bases and J by 1 base, and 7 bases separated the two germline ends. As DNA, the CDR3 is TGTGCCAGTAGGGACGGGAGCAATCAGCCCCAGCATTTT. Translated: CASRDGSNQPQHF.

This clonotype was detected ten times or more. The rearrangement links TRBV5-1 to TRBJ2-7; D unresolved. This CDR3 has 13 residues. CDR1 is SGHRS, CDR2 YFSETQ, per germline. The V end was cut by 4 bases, the J end by 3 bases, with 11 bases between. The CDR3 protein is CASSTDGFYEQYF. The DNA for the CDR3 is TGCGCCAGCAGCACAGACGGATTCTACGAGCAGTACTTC.

The CDR3 spells CASKPGTGFDYGYTF. The CDR3 DNA sequence: TGTGCTAGTAAGCCCGGGACAGGGTTTGACTATGGCTACACCTTC. The V call is TRBV11-1, the J call TRBJ1-2, with 9 bases fitting TRBD1. This CDR3 comprises 15 residues. Looked up from germline, CDR1 is SGHAT and CDR2 is FQDESV (reference sequence).

This clonotype has ten or more counts. V gene TRBV7-6 combines with J gene TRBJ1-4; the D gene is possibly TRBD1 (6 bases). This CDR3 is built from 16 residues. The germline V gene has CDR1 SGHVS and CDR2 FNYEAQ. Trimming left V 6 bases short and J 0 bases short, with 14 bases between. The CDR3 reads CASSQGGYATNEKLFF. The CDR3 DNA reads TGTGCCAGCAGTCAAGGGGGATATGCAACTAATGAAAAACTGTTTTTT. The full variable domain, with the rest looked up from reference TRBV7-6 and TRBJ1-4, is GAGVSQSPRYKVTKRGQDVALRCDPISGHVSLYWYRQALGQGPEFLTYFNYEAQQDKSGLPNDRFSAERPEGSISTLTIQRTEQRDSAMYRCASSQGGYATNEKLFFGSGTQLSVL.

This clonotype turned up a few times. This chain links TRBV19 with TRBJ1-3, with D possibly TRBD1 on 5 matching bases. V was pared by 1 base and J by 0 bases, with 10 bases between. The CDR3 contains 16 residues. The germline V gene encodes CDR1 LNHDA and CDR2 SQIVND (reference sequence). CDR3 bases: TGTGCCAGTAGTATAGGACAGCCTGTCTCTGGAAACACCATATATTTT. Amino acids: CASSIGQPVSGNTIYF. Based on the CDR3 plus reference TRBV19 and TRBJ1-3, the full variable domain is DGGITQSPKYLFRKEGQNVTLSCEQNLNHDAMYWYRQDPGQGLRLIYYSQIVNDFQKGDIAEGYSVSREKKESFPLTVTSAQKNPTAFYLCASSIGQPVSGNTIYFGEGSWLTVV.

The rearrangement uses TRBV2 and TRBJ1-5; D gene uncertain. Deletions cut 7 bases from V and 0 bases from J, with 10 bases between. Germline V gives CDR1 SNHLY, CDR2 FYNNEI. CDR3 length: 14 residues. CDR3 in DNA: TGTGCCAGCAAGTCAGGATATAGCAATCAGCCCCAGCATTTT. This sequence encodes CASKSGYSNQPQHF.